This T cell receptor beta chain was recovered during a study of patients and donors after allogeneic stem cell transplantation. TCRdb processed the RT-PCR reads anew with MiXCR; each CDR3 protein has one entry. The profile covers roughly 880,000 distinct CDR3 sequences, with more than 15% appearing a single time and around 6% taken by the ten largest. The sample taken for sequencing was blood, either unsorted or a sorted T cell fraction (not recorded which). This clonotype was obtained from a human donor who was either an allogeneic HSCT recipient or a stem cell or donor lymphocyte infusion donor (not recorded which). It is not recorded whose cells these are; they may come from a transplant donor.

The CDR3 DNA reads TGCGCCAGCGGCCCCAGGGATGGCTATGGCTACACCTTC. Its translation is CASGPRDGYGYTF. The chain combines TRBV5-1 with TRBJ1-2, with D tentatively TRBD1 (5 bases). This CDR3 contains 13 residues. The germline V gene has CDR1 SGHRS and CDR2 YFSETQ. V was pared by 7 bases and J by 4 bases, with 14 bases between.